The 25 T cell receptor beta chains in this list originate from one sample, sequenced in a study of T cell repertoires in cytomegalovirus infection. No antigen is known for these receptors. TCRdb reprocessed the reads with MiXCR, giving one entry per CDR3 protein. Of hundreds of thousands of distinct CDR3 sequences in the sample, roughly a third were seen once. The material sequenced was cultured PBMCs, taken from culture after CMV antigen stimulation. The receptors derive from a human donor in good health (CMV status not recorded). Some clones in this sample may be carry-over from other donors' samples.

This sequence joins TRBV15 and TRBJ2-1; D ambiguous. Germline V gene lookup returns CDR1 LNHNV and CDR2 YYDKDF (reference sequence). CDR3 length equals 12 residues. Trimming took off 1 base at V and 8 bases at J, with 6 bases between the two ends. The CDR3 bases are TGTGCCACCAGCAGAGTCGGCTATGAGCAGTTCTTC. This encodes CATSRVGYEQFF.

This clonotype was detected many times. The rearrangement links TRBV7-8 to TRBJ2-3; D gene ambiguous. Germline assignment: CDR1 SGHVS and CDR2 FQNEAQ. With 0 bases removed from V and 6 bases from J, the gap between germline ends came to 7 bases. The length of the CDR3 is 13 residues. The CDR3 coding sequence is TGTGCCAGCAGCTTAGCTCAGTTGGATACGCAGTATTTT. It is translated as CASSLAQLDTQYF.

The rearrangement joins TRBV19 to TRBJ1-2; a weak D match, TRBD1 (5 bases). Per germline, CDR1 LNHDA and CDR2 SQIVND (reference sequence). With 10 bases removed from V and 7 bases from J, the gap between germline ends came to 13 bases. The CDR3 is 11 amino acids. This CDR3 reads CAKTSGFGYTF. As DNA, the CDR3 is TGTGCCAAAACCTCAGGGTTTGGCTACACCTTC.

The chain combines TRBV6-2 or TRBV6-3 with TRBJ2-5, with D possibly matching TRBD2 (5 bases). Germline assignment: CDR1 MNHEY and CDR2 SVGEGT. V was clipped by 3 bases and J by 4 bases, with 18 bases between them. The CDR3 is 16 residues long. In DNA form, the CDR3 reads TGTGCCAGCAGTTATCTCTGGCTAGGTGGAGGAGAGACCCAGTACTTC. It encodes CASSYLWLGGGETQYF.

A few counts support this clonotype. DNA of the CDR3: TGTGCCAGCAGCTCCCGGAGAGGGGGGGGGCCGGACAATGAGCAGTTCTTC. As protein: CASSSRRGGGPDNEQFF. The chain links TRBV7-6 to TRBJ2-1; D is perhaps TRBD2 (7 bases). Looked up from germline, CDR1 is SGHVS and CDR2 is FNYEAQ. This CDR3 is built from 17 residues. Trimming cost V 4 bases and J 5 bases, with 21 bases left between them.

This chain connects TRBV7-6 to TRBJ1-1; no clear D gene. The V and J ends lost 6 bases and 5 bases respectively, with 16 bases between them. The CDR3 consists of 14 residues. Germline-derived CDR1 and CDR2 are SGHVS and FNYEAQ. CDR3 sequence (DNA): TGTGCCAGCAGGGACTGGACCCTTCGGACTGAAGCTTTCTTT. As protein: CASRDWTLRTEAFF.

The sample holds a few counts of this clonotype. The chain recombines TRBV7-9 with TRBJ1-4; TRBD1 might be the D (5 bases). Germline V lookup: CDR1 SEHNR, CDR2 FQNEAQ (reference sequence). Trimming removed 3 bases from V and 13 bases from J, with 15 bases in between. The CDR3 loop spans 13 amino acids. The CDR3 loop is CASSLGVQVGLFF. The CDR3 nucleotides read TGTGCCAGCAGCTTGGGGGTTCAGGTCGGACTGTTTTTT.

This chain joins TRBV27 and TRBJ2-3; TRBD1 might be the D (6 bases). Trimming pared 7 bases from V and 2 bases from J, leaving 7 bases between. Germline V CDR1 and CDR2: MNHEY, SMNVEV (reference sequence). This CDR3 region has 12 residues. The CDR3 nucleotides are TGTGCCAGCACAGGGGACACAGATACGCAGTATTTT. Protein: CASTGDTDTQYF.

V is TRBV6-6 and J is TRBJ2-7; D gene uncertain. This CDR3 contains 12 residues. The germline CDR1 and CDR2 sequences are MNHNY and SVGAGI (reference sequence). The ends were cut back, 6 bases at V and 1 base at J, with 7 bases in the middle. The CDR3 bases are TGTGCCAGCAGGACCCCGTCCTACGAGCAGTACTTC. Translated: CASRTPSYEQYF.

This clonotype turned up a few times. CDR3: CASSARNNEQFF. The CDR3 bases are TGTGCCAGCAGTGCCAGGAACAATGAGCAGTTCTTC. V usage is TRBV6-1 and J usage is TRBJ2-1, with D uncertain. Trimming took off 4 bases at V and 5 bases at J, with 6 bases between the two ends. Germline CDR1 MNHNS, CDR2 SASEGT. The CDR3 has 12 residues.

The V and J genes are TRBV2 and TRBJ2-1, with 7 bases lining up with TRBD1. This CDR3 comprises 14 residues. Germline CDR1 SNHLY, CDR2 FYNNEI. Losses at the gene ends were 6 bases for V and 2 bases for J; bases not matched to a gene: 4. Here the CDR3 reads CASRTTGAYNEQFF. CDR3 sequence (DNA): TGTGCCAGCAGGACTACAGGGGCCTACAATGAGCAGTTCTTC.

CDR3 protein: CASSLAGGFGYTF. In nucleotides, the CDR3 is TGTGCCAGCAGCTTAGCAGGGGGTTTTGGCTACACCTTC. The chain links TRBV7-2 to TRBJ1-2, with D perhaps matching TRBD1 (6 bases). The CDR3 is 13 amino acids. Germline V gives CDR1 SGHTA, CDR2 FQGNSA. Trimming cost V 0 bases and J 7 bases, with 9 bases left between them.

The CDR3 spells CASSKTSGGVFF. The DNA for the CDR3 is TGTGCCAGCAGCAAAACTAGCGGGGGGGTGTTCTTC. This chain connects TRBV11-3 to TRBJ2-1; 13 bases are shared with TRBD2. After removal of 5 bases from V and 15 bases from J, the junction contained 4 bases not matched to a gene. The length of the CDR3 is 12 residues. CDR1 SGHNT and CDR2 YENEEA come from the germline V gene.

The CDR3 coding sequence is TGCAGTGGCGGCGGGCTAGCGGTCGGCAATGAGCAGTTCTTC. Translating gives CSGGGLAVGNEQFF. V and J are TRBV20-1 and TRBJ2-1; 7 bases fit TRBD2. J lost 6 bases, V lost 7 bases, and 12 bases had no gene match. The CDR3 spans 14 residues. Germline CDR1 DFQATT, CDR2 SNEGSKA (reference sequence).

The chain couples TRBV7-4 to TRBJ1-1; D is perhaps TRBD1 (6 bases). In germline, CDR1 is SGHVT, CDR2 SQSDAQ. V lost 8 bases, J lost 4 bases, and 11 bases lay in between. This CDR3 spans 12 amino acids. CDR3 in amino acids: CASVGGPTEAFF. The CDR3 nucleotides are TGTGCCAGCGTCGGGGGGCCCACTGAAGCTTTCTTT.

This clonotype was counted between two and nine times. The chain employs TRBV30 and TRBJ1-1; the match to TRBD1 covers 8 bases. The CDR3 sequence is 16 residues long. Unmatched junction bases numbered 17, after V lost 8 bases and J lost 3 bases. Germline V lookup: CDR1 GTSNPN, CDR2 SVGIG (reference sequence). CDR3: CATDAPATGVYTEAFF. DNA of the CDR3: TGTGCCACCGATGCCCCCGCGACAGGGGTGTACACTGAAGCTTTCTTT.

This clonotype was seen only a few times. The V and J genes are TRBV7-6 and TRBJ2-1; 10 bases align to TRBD1. CDR1 and CDR2 (germline): SGHVS, FNYEAQ. This CDR3 has 14 amino acids. V lost 6 bases, J lost 8 bases, and 7 bases stayed unmatched. For the CDR3, the DNA is TGTGCCAGCAGTGCCGGGACAGGGGATTATGAGCAGTTCTTC. Its translation: CASSAGTGDYEQFF.

This clonotype was observed many times. The chain joins TRBV7-2 to TRBJ1-2; 8 nucleotides align to TRBD1. V lost 5 bases and J lost 3; bases outside the gene matches: 8. The CDR3 extends over 15 amino acids. From germline, CDR1 is SGHTA and CDR2 FQGNSA. DNA for the CDR3: TGTGCCAGCAGCCCCTCAGGGGGCCCGTACTATGGCTACACCTTC. It yields the protein CASSPSGGPYYGYTF.

The table lists this clonotype with a count of one. V and J are TRBV19 and TRBJ2-5; weak D call: TRBD1 (5 bases). The CDR3 consists of 13 residues. The germline V gene has CDR1 LNHDA and CDR2 SQIVND (reference sequence). Trimming removed 4 bases from V and 4 bases from J, with 10 bases in between. The CDR3 DNA follows: TGTGCCAGTAGTACCCAAAGGGGAGAGACCCAGTACTTC. This encodes CASSTQRGETQYF.

The CDR3 DNA sequence: TGTGCCAGCAGCCACCCCGGACTAGCGGGGGGGCTTAGGAGTGAGCAGTTCTTC. This gives the protein CASSHPGLAGGLRSEQFF. The V and J genes are TRBV7-6 and TRBJ2-1, with TRBD2 matching 15 bases. CDR1 and CDR2 from the germline V gene are SGHVS and FNYEAQ. The CDR3 length is 18 residues. V was clipped by 5 bases and J by 9 bases; unmatched bases: 14.

This chain uses TRBV12-3 or TRBV12-4 with TRBJ2-7, with D unclear. V lost 1 base, J lost 5 bases, and 12 bases lay in between. This CDR3 spans 14 amino acids. The CDR3, as DNA: TGTGCCAGCAGTTTAGTTGGACCTAGGGACGAGCAGTACTTC. Residues: CASSLVGPRDEQYF.

In its sample, this clonotype was seen once. This chain links TRBV20-1 with TRBJ2-1; 7 bases line up with TRBD2. The germline V gene encodes CDR1 DFQATT and CDR2 SNEGSKA (reference sequence). Trimming took 3 bases from V and 1 from J; bases not matched to a gene: 15. The CDR3 covers 18 residues. DNA for the CDR3: TGCAGTGCTAGGGGGGGGGGGGAGGCCTTGAATTCCTACAATGAGCAGTTCTTC. It encodes CSARGGGEALNSYNEQFF.

The rearrangement uses TRBV20-1 and TRBJ2-7; no definite D call. The ends were cut back, 1 base at V and 0 bases at J, with 10 bases in the middle. Germline-derived CDR1 and CDR2 are DFQATT and SNEGSKA (reference sequence). The CDR3 length is 14 residues. CDR3 sequence (DNA): TGCAGTGCTAGAGTTGACGGGCTCTCCTACGAGCAGTACTTC. Translation gives CSARVDGLSYEQYF.

The chain combines TRBV4-1 with TRBJ2-5; TRBD2 matches 7 bases. Trimming at V came to 1 base and at J to 4 bases, leaving 3 bases not matched to a gene. Per the germline V gene, CDR1 is MGHRA and CDR2 is YSYEKL. CDR3 size: 14 residues. CDR3 nucleotide sequence: TGCGCCAGCAGCCAAGTGGGACTATCAGAGACCCAGTACTTC. Its protein product is CASSQVGLSETQYF.

V is TRBV6-2 or TRBV6-3 and J is TRBJ1-1, with TRBD1 matching over 9 bases. V gave up 4 bases and J gave up 5 bases; unmatched junction bases: 11. CDR1 and CDR2 from the germline V gene are MNHEY and SVGEGT. The CDR3 covers 16 residues. The CDR3 DNA follows: TGTGCCAGCAGTTCGGTGGCCGGGACAGGGAGTACTGAAGCTTTCTTT. This translates into CASSSVAGTGSTEAFF.